This entry is about one TCR beta chain. Its antigen is not yet known. It has no much larger one-base neighbor in the sample; base qualities were not kept. This specimen's time point label, interpreted: cells obtained before transplantation from donor or recipient. CD3+CD4+ and CD3+CD8+ populations were FACS-sorted from unstimulated pre-transplant donor and recipient cells taken from spleen or lymph nodes. This sample was taken from a study of graft-versus-host responses after intestinal transplantation (dated by TCRdb to about 2021). With respect to the entire study: Multivisceral, liver-intestinal, or isolated intestinal transplants were received by the recipients. Every recipient was given anti-thymocyte globulin induction, then maintenance tacrolimus and steroids for two to three years. After intestinal transplantation, graft-versus-host and host-versus-graft alloreactive T cell clones in the graft, circulation and bone marrow were tracked using bulk TCR-beta CDR3 sequencing. Alloreactive clones were identified by sequencing pre-transplant mixed lymphocyte reaction products and comparing these products with unstimulated pre-transplant donor and recipient T cells. A cohort of 20 to 25 intestinal transplant recipients, including one retransplant, was enrolled, and a few patients lacking pretransplant specimens were excluded. A peak of at least 4% donor T cells among recipient peripheral blood mononuclear cells was the definition used for donor T cell macrochimerism. Rather than being sequenced by the commercial service, samples from a few later patients were sequenced in-house on an Illumina MiSeq and processed with MiXCR. Here is what the overall study found, with its caveats: GvH clones were found in recipient bone marrow, and some of the GvH clones appeared earlier in ileal mucosa or blood, which is consistent with an intestinal mucosal origin. In the allografts of patients with donor T cell macrochimerism, GvH to HvG T cell clonal ratios were high. The conclusions were limited by the relatively low number and heterogeneity of the intestinal transplant patients. Peak levels of circulating GvH clones were associated with declines in HvG clones early after transplant.

From the germline V gene, CDR1 is SGHTA and CDR2 is FQGNSA. V and J are truncated by 0 bases and 9 bases respectively, leaving an intervening sequence of 9 bases. The CDR3 numbers 13 residues from cysteine through phenylalanine. The only DNA kept is the CDR3, 39 bases in frame from the first base. Library prep was done by the immunoSEQ multiplex PCR assay. For most patients, genomic DNA was isolated using the Qiagen DNeasy Blood and Tissue Kit and was shipped frozen to Adaptive Biotechnologies for TCR sequencing. For most patients, high-throughput TCR-beta CDR3 sequencing of genomic DNA was performed by Adaptive Biotechnologies. Concerning the study's data processing: Adaptive's ImmunoSEQ software supplied the TCR sequencing data for roughly 17 patients, while MiXCR and VDJtools were used to process a few other patients. CD4 versus CD8 sorting errors were corrected by removing sequences found in both subsets at a frequency ratio below 5:1. CDR3 nucleotide sequences shared between donor and recipient were removed because the origin of such sequences could not be assigned. To be classed as alloreactive, a clone needed at least 2-fold expansion over unstimulated cells and a minimum CFSE-low frequency of 0.002% (template counts) or 0.001% (read counts). A clone was considered mappable if detected in the sequenced pre-transplant spleen, lymph node, or MLR CFSE-low populations of the donor or recipient. The cumulative frequency of alloreactive clones was calculated as a percentage of all sequences, weighted by copy number. This immuneACCESS table, as held by TCRdb, lists in-frame sequences with V and J called but not all clones. Of the missing ones, under half trace to an unresolved V gene in checked studies; the others have no known cause. Clone size and the V and J calls come from that table; the DNA yielded D and trimming. Within this sample are some 41,000 clones, with 85% to 95% of them counted one time only. Around 0.53% of the sample goes to the ten largest clones.

The clonotype comes from a human donor who was the organ donor for an intestinal transplant. This sequence uses TRBV7-2 and TRBJ2-1; the D gene cannot be named for sure. The starting material was unstimulated CD8+ T cells sorted from spleen or lymph node cells, obtained before transplant. The CDR3 in this case is CASSLALSAEQFF. The DNA reads as follows: TGTGCCAGCAGCTTAGCGCTTAGTGCTGAGCAGTTCTTC.